The 3 T cell receptor beta chains listed next were all sequenced from one sample in a study of CD8 T cells in ankylosing spondylitis. The antigens these receptors bind are not known. The study, taken as a whole, reports: A TCR beta motif of several highly homologous variants seemed to mark ankylosing spondylitis blood.

Each CDR3 protein gets one entry after TCRdb re-called the 5' RACE reads with MiXCR. This table has some 220,000 distinct CDR3 sequences, approximately 7.3% appearing once. The sequencing sample was made of blood, either unsorted or a sorted T cell fraction (not recorded which). The receptors here all came from a male donor with ankylosing spondylitis.

The rearrangement uses TRBV6-5 and TRBJ1-5; TRBD1 is a possible D gene (5 bases). Germline V gene data show CDR1 as MNHEY and CDR2 as SVGAGI. The length of the CDR3 is 16 residues. V dropped 0 bases and J dropped 4 bases, with 13 bases sitting between them. The DNA for the CDR3 is TGTGCCAGCAGTTACTCCTCGACGGGGGATAATCAGCCCCAGCATTTT. Protein: CASSYSSTGDNQPQHF.

The chain uses TRBV6-1 and TRBJ2-1; 8 bases map to TRBD1. The ends lost 5 bases at V and 2 bases at J; junction bases unmatched: 11. This CDR3 region has 17 residues. Germline V gives CDR1 MNHNS, CDR2 SASEGT. The CDR3 nucleotides are TGTGCCAGCAGTCCGGACAGGGCTCAAGTGACCTACAATGAGCAGTTCTTC. Translation gives CASSPDRAQVTYNEQFF.

This clonotype was counted between two and nine times. The chain uses TRBV16 and TRBJ1-1; the D gene is possibly TRBD1 (6 bases). The CDR3 totals 16 residues. Looked up from germline, CDR1 is KGHSY and CDR2 is FQNENV. The germline V and J ends were trimmed by 5 bases and 1 base, with 17 bases remaining between them. CDR3 DNA sequence: TGTGCCAGCAGCGAGACAAGGGGGACGCGGAACACTGAAGCTTTCTTT. This codes for CASSETRGTRNTEAFF.